These T cell receptor beta chains were read from a single sample in a study of OX40 agonist ivuxolimab in advanced cancers. Clones were sequenced by immunoSEQ multiplex PCR, and TCRdb holds only the in-frame ones, with some missing. This repertoire shows about 69,000 clones, approximately 90% found once; its top ten account for around 2.7%. The source material was CD4+ or CD8+ T cells sorted from blood, sampled in a trial of the OX40 agonist ivuxolimab. The receptors were sampled from an adult with an advanced solid tumor such as melanoma, head and neck, liver or kidney cancer. Each CDR3 is given with its conserved first and last residue. D genes are given only for firm matches. For some rows the clone size is stated as once, few or many, or as a class when expanded; others skip it.

V gene	CDR3 length	clone size	J gene	D gene	CDR3 DNA	CDR3 protein
TRBV9	15	NA	TRBJ1-6	TRBD1	TGTGCCAGCAGCCCTTCGGGACAGACTAATTCACCCCTCCACTTT	CASSPSGQTNSPLHF
TRBV7-8	16	NA	TRBJ2-5	NA	TGTGCCAGCAGCTTACGGTTGAAGGGAGTGGGAGAGACCCAGTACTTC	CASSLRLKGVGETQYF
TRBV28	13	NA	TRBJ1-1	TRBD1	TGTGCCAGCCTCGCAGGGGGGGGCTCTGAAGCTTTCTTT	CASLAGGGSEAFF
TRBV15	15	NA	TRBJ2-5	NA	TGTGCCACCAGCAGAGATCCCAGGGCCGATGAGACCCAGTACTTC	CATSRDPRADETQYF
TRBV10-3	12	NA	TRBJ2-1	TRBD2	TGTGCCATCCAAGGCGGGGGAAATGAGCAGTTCTTC	CAIQGGGNEQFF
TRBV4-2	11	NA	TRBJ1-1	NA	TGTGCCAGCAGCTTGAACACTGAAGCTTTCTTT	CASSLNTEAFF
TRBV6-1	15	NA	TRBJ1-2	TRBD1	TGTGCCAGCAGTGATAGACAGGGACCTTCTATGAGCTACACCTTC	CASSDRQGPSMSYTF
TRBV11-3	16	NA	TRBJ2-2	TRBD1	TGTGCCAGCAGCTTAAGGACAGGGAAATTGCCCGGGGAGCTGTTTTTT	CASSLRTGKLPGELFF
TRBV21-1	21	NA	TRBJ1-5	NA	TGTGCCAGCAGCAAAAAGAGCCCGAGGTGGACAGGCCCAGGGGGCAATCAGCCCCAGCATTTT	CASSKKSPRWTGPGGNQPQHF
TRBV4-2	16	few	TRBJ2-3	TRBD2	TGTGCCAGCAGCCGCAGCGGGGGGGCCAGCACAGATACGCAGTATTTT	CASSRSGGASTDTQYF
TRBV6-9	14	NA	TRBJ2-1	TRBD1	TGTGCCAGCAGTATGACAGGGTACTACAATGAGCAGTTCTTC	CASSMTGYYNEQFF
TRBV30	14	NA	TRBJ1-4	NA	TGTGCCTGGATGAACAGTGCAACTAATGAAAAACTGTTTTTT	CAWMNSATNEKLFF
TRBV7-9	12	NA	TRBJ1-2	NA	TGTGCCAGCAGCTTAGAGGGGGGGGGCTACACCTTC	CASSLEGGGYTF
TRBV10-1	16	NA	TRBJ2-1	TRBD2	TGCGCCACCGCTCCACTGGGACTAGCGGGAGTCAATGAGCAGTTCTTC	CATAPLGLAGVNEQFF
TRBV7-2	14	NA	TRBJ1-1	TRBD1	TGTGCCAGCAGCCAAACAGGGGGTAACACTGAAGCTTTCTTT	CASSQTGGNTEAFF
TRBV4-2	14	few	TRBJ1-6	NA	TGTGCCAGCAGCCAAGGCAAAGGGAATTCACCCCTCCACTTT	CASSQGKGNSPLHF
TRBV25-1	13	NA	TRBJ1-2	TRBD1	TGTGCCAGCAGTGAGCGCAGGGGGCTGAGCTACACCTTC	CASSERRGLSYTF
TRBV25-1	15	NA	TRBJ2-2	NA	TGTGCCAGCAGTAAATTCTGGGCTGGGGACGGGGAGCTGTTTTTT	CASSKFWAGDGELFF
TRBV5-3	15	NA	TRBJ1-5	NA	TGTGCCAGCAGCCAGTCGGGCGAAAACAATCAGCCCCAGCATTTT	CASSQSGENNQPQHF
TRBV6-1	11	NA	TRBJ1-2	NA	TGTGCCAGCAGTGAAAACTATGGCTACACCTTC	CASSENYGYTF
TRBV6-4	13	NA	TRBJ1-1	TRBD1	TGTGCCAGCAGTGCGACAGGGGACACTGAAGCTTTCTTT	CASSATGDTEAFF